A single sample is the source of the 26 T cell receptor beta chains below, sequenced in a study of blood T cell repertoires in COVID-19. Measured with immunoSEQ multiplex PCR; TCRdb has only the in-frame clones, and not every one. In the table there are roughly 150,000 clones, roughly 85% of which are singletons. The sequencing sample was made of peripheral blood. The origin of the receptors is a man aged 45 to 65 with acute or convalescent COVID-19.

The rearrangement links TRBV6-5 to TRBJ1-2, with D possibly being TRBD1 (6 bases). Germline-derived CDR1 and CDR2 are MNHEY and SVGAGI. The ends were cut back, 4 bases at V and 7 bases at J, with 10 bases in the middle. The CDR3 length is 12 residues. The CDR3 DNA follows: TGTGCCAGCAGTTTAACAGGGATTGGCTACACCTTC. Protein sequence: CASSLTGIGYTF.

This chain links TRBV18 with TRBJ2-4; the D gene is possibly TRBD1 (5 bases). The CDR3 runs to 13 residues. Trimming removed 4 bases from V and 13 bases from J, with 17 bases in between. Germline CDR1 KGHSH, CDR2 LQKENI. CDR3 DNA: TGTGCCAGCTCACTCGTTACACAGGACGCCCAGTACTTC. It specifies CASSLVTQDAQYF. Drawing the rest from reference TRBV18 and TRBJ2-4, the complete variable domain is NAGVMQNPRHLVRRRGQEARLRCSPMKGHSHVYWYRQLPEEGLKFMVYLQKENIIDESGMPKERFSAEFPKEGPSILRIQQVVRGDSAAYFCASSLVTQDAQYFGAGTRLSVL.

This clone was detected a few times. The V gene is TRBV10-1, the J gene TRBJ2-5; 8 bases line up with TRBD2. Unmatched junction bases numbered 11, after V lost 4 bases and J lost 1 base. The CDR3 spans 17 residues. Germline CDR1 is WNHNN and CDR2 is SYGVQD (reference sequence). CDR3 sequence: CASSGEAGDLAQETQYF. CDR3 in DNA: TGCGCCAGCAGTGGAGAAGCGGGAGACTTGGCCCAAGAGACCCAGTACTTC.

The chain carries TRBV14 and TRBJ1-1, with D possibly matching TRBD1 (6 bases). Germline CDR1 SGHDN, CDR2 FVKESK. The CDR3 loop spans 11 amino acids. V shed 8 bases and J shed 8 bases, with 12 bases lying between them. This CDR3 is CASGFGGEAFF. The CDR3 DNA reads as TGTGCCAGCGGGTTTGGGGGCGAAGCTTTCTTT.

This CDR3 is CAWSPTANTEAFF. The CDR3 DNA reads as TGTGCCTGGAGCCCGACAGCGAACACTGAAGCTTTCTTT. The J gene is TRBJ1-1, the V gene TRBV30, with TRBD1 as a possible D gene (5 bases). V was cut by 3 bases and J by 1 base, with 9 bases left in between. The CDR3 covers 13 residues. Germline V gene sequence: CDR1 GTSNPN, CDR2 SVGIG (reference sequence).

The chain carries TRBV27 and TRBJ1-5, with D possibly matching TRBD1 (5 bases). V was shortened by 5 bases and J by 2 bases, with 16 bases between the two germline ends. CDR1 and CDR2 from the germline V gene are MNHEY and SMNVEV (reference sequence). The CDR3 spans 16 residues. This CDR3 reads CASSNSGTGGNQPQHF. In nucleotides, the CDR3 is TGTGCCAGCAGTAATTCCGGGACGGGAGGCAATCAGCCCCAGCATTTT.

The sample holds one count of this clone. The rearrangement uses TRBV9 and TRBJ2-7; D not resolved. Germline lookup yields CDR1 SGDLS and CDR2 YYNGEE. The ends were cut back, 0 bases at V and 4 bases at J, with 11 bases in the middle. There are 14 residues in the CDR3. The CDR3 loop reads CASSVGAEDYEQYF. The CDR3 region has the DNA TGTGCCAGCAGCGTAGGAGCTGAAGATTACGAGCAGTACTTC.

For the CDR3, the DNA is TGTGCCAGCAACTCGCAGAGCGAAGAAAAACTGTTTTTT. Its protein is CASNSQSEEKLFF. The J gene is TRBJ1-4, the V gene TRBV12-3 or TRBV12-4; D gene unclear. The V end lost 7 bases, the J end lost 8 bases, and 14 bases lay between the germline ends. The CDR3 has 13 amino acids.

This clone was found once. The V gene is TRBV27, the J gene TRBJ2-7; D possibly corresponds to TRBD2 (6 bases). CDR1 is MNHEY, CDR2 SMNVEV, per germline (reference sequence). CDR3 size: 15 residues. The germline V and J ends were trimmed by 6 bases and 3 bases, with 18 bases remaining between them. The DNA for the CDR3 is TGTGCCAGCAGCACTGGGAGGCACGGAATCTACGAGCAGTACTTC. This sequence encodes CASSTGRHGIYEQYF.

This clone was seen only once. The CDR3 sequence is CASGPPPLADNEQFF. CDR3 DNA: TGTGCTAGTGGACCGCCCCCACTAGCGGACAATGAGCAGTTCTTC. The chain couples TRBV12-5 to TRBJ2-1; 8 bases map to TRBD2. V shed 6 bases and J 5 bases; nucleotides not matched to a gene: 9. This CDR3 contains 15 residues. Germline lookup yields CDR1 LGHNT and CDR2 FRNRAP.

The chain couples TRBV3-1 (or the pseudogene TRBV3-2) to TRBJ1-3; TRBD1 matches 7 bases. The V and J ends lost 3 bases and 2 bases, in that order; junction bases with no gene match: 4. This CDR3 spans 15 amino acids. Germline CDR1 and CDR2: LGHDT and YNNKEL (reference sequence). The CDR3: CASSQSTGAGNTIYF. The CDR3, as DNA: TGTGCCAGCAGCCAGTCCACAGGGGCTGGAAACACCATATATTTT.

The chain combines TRBV16 with TRBJ1-1, with TRBD1 identical over 9 bases. CDR3 length: 18 residues. Looked up from germline, CDR1 is KGHSY and CDR2 is FQNENV. The J segment lost 1 base and the V segment lost 4 bases, leaving 13 bases of the junction unmatched. The CDR3 loop reads CASSPTTGGRLRNTEAFF. The CDR3 DNA reads as TGTGCCAGCAGCCCAACCACAGGGGGCAGATTAAGGAACACTGAAGCTTTCTTT.

The genes are TRBV27 and TRBJ1-1; 7 bases match TRBD1. Per germline, CDR1 MNHEY and CDR2 SMNVEV (reference sequence). The CDR3 is 14 residues long. V dropped 7 bases and J dropped 1; count of bases not matched to a gene: 6. This chain's CDR3 is CASTRDRENTEAFF. CDR3 in DNA: TGTGCCAGCACCCGGGACAGAGAGAACACTGAAGCTTTCTTT.

J is TRBJ1-2 and V is TRBV7-9; D ambiguous. The V gene's germline CDR1 is SEHNR and CDR2 FQNEAQ (reference sequence). The CDR3 length is 12 residues. The germline V and J ends were trimmed by 4 bases and 8 bases, with 11 bases remaining between them. CDR3 coding DNA: TGTGCCAGCAGCTACCAGAGGCGGGGCTACACCTTC. Encoded protein: CASSYQRRGYTF.

The gene calls are TRBV19 and TRBJ1-5; possible D gene TRBD1, 5 bases. The V end lost 3 bases, the J end lost 2 bases, and 11 bases lay between the germline ends. From germline, CDR1 is LNHDA and CDR2 SQIVND (reference sequence). This CDR3 has 15 residues. Here the CDR3 reads CASSIRGGGNQPQHF. CDR3 bases: TGTGCCAGTAGTATCCGGGGCGGGGGCAATCAGCCCCAGCATTTT.

Here the CDR3 reads CAGDQGTVDYGYTF. CDR3 DNA: TGTGCCGGGGATCAGGGAACGGTGGACTATGGCTACACCTTC. The chain couples TRBV2 to TRBJ1-2; the D gene is possibly TRBD1 (5 bases). Trimming took off 11 bases at V and 3 bases at J, with 19 bases between the two ends. Germline V gene data show CDR1 as SNHLY and CDR2 as FYNNEI. This CDR3 contains 14 residues.

The genes are TRBV5-1 and TRBJ2-4; 10 bases align to TRBD1. The CDR3 is 16 residues long. Per the germline V gene, CDR1 is SGHRS and CDR2 is YFSETQ. The V segment lost 4 bases and the J segment 7 bases; nucleotides outside the gene matches: 11. CDR3 nucleotide sequence: TGCGCCAGCAGCACAATACCGGGGACAGGGGAGAACATTCAGTACTTC. It codes for CASSTIPGTGENIQYF.

This chain connects TRBV30 to TRBJ1-1; TRBD1 might be the D (5 bases). Germline V CDR1 and CDR2: GTSNPN, SVGIG (reference sequence). V was clipped by 3 bases and J by 4 bases, with 18 bases between them. The CDR3 length is 15 residues. This CDR3 is CAWSVRAGMGTEAFF. DNA of the CDR3: TGTGCCTGGAGCGTCCGGGCAGGGATGGGCACTGAAGCTTTCTTT.

The CDR3 spells CASSQDTTGGEQYF. DNA of the CDR3: TGTGCCAGCAGCCAAGATACGACAGGGGGCGAGCAGTACTTC. V is TRBV3-1 (or the pseudogene TRBV3-2) and J is TRBJ2-7; 9 bases line up with TRBD1. This CDR3 contains 14 residues. Germline lookup yields CDR1 LGHDT and CDR2 YNNKEL (reference sequence). V dropped 0 bases and J dropped 6; count of bases not matched to a gene: 3.

The rearrangement links TRBV30 to TRBJ2-7; 9 positions agree with TRBD1. Germline loops: CDR1 GTSNPN, CDR2 SVGIG (reference sequence). The CDR3 contains 13 residues. V was pared by 3 bases and J by 4 bases, with 4 bases of the junction left unmatched. CDR3 coding DNA: TGTGCCTGGAGGGGGACAGGGTGGTACGAGCAGTACTTC. It is translated as CAWRGTGWYEQYF. The whole variable domain, filled in from reference TRBV30 and TRBJ2-7, reads SQTIHQWPATLVQPVGSPLSLECTVEGTSNPNLYWYRQAAGRGLQLLFYSVGIGQISSEVPQNLSASRPQDRQFILSSKKLLLSDSGFYLCAWRGTGWYEQYFGPGTRLTVT.

This clone was seen more than once but under ten times. The chain is built from TRBV6-5 and TRBJ1-1; D gene unclear. Trimming removed 6 bases from V and 6 bases from J, with 14 bases in between. CDR1 and CDR2 from the germline V gene are MNHEY and SVGAGI. This CDR3 contains 13 residues. The CDR3 is CASSFSAESEAFF. CDR3 bases: TGTGCCAGCAGCTTCTCGGCGGAATCTGAAGCTTTCTTT.

The V call is TRBV7-3, the J call TRBJ2-2; 11 bases line up with TRBD2. Germline V lookup: CDR1 SGHTA, CDR2 FQGTGA. The CDR3 is 17 amino acids. V trimming: 2 bases; J trimming: 4 bases; junction bases outside the gene matches: 6. CDR3 DNA: TGTGCCAGCAGCTTACGAACTAGCGGGAGCAGCACCGGGGAGCTGTTTTTT. Residues: CASSLRTSGSSTGELFF.

The rearrangement joins TRBV18 to TRBJ1-5; D is unclear. This CDR3 is built from 16 residues. The V end was cut by 0 bases, the J end by 7 bases, with 16 bases between. Germline V lookup: CDR1 KGHSH, CDR2 LQKENI. The CDR3 nucleotides are TGTGCCAGCTCACCACCGGGAGGGATGGCTGAACAGCCCCAGCATTTT. It encodes CASSPPGGMAEQPQHF.

The rearrangement joins TRBV28 to TRBJ1-2; weak D call: TRBD1 (5 bases). CDR3 length: 16 amino acids. In germline, CDR1 is MDHEN, CDR2 SYDVKM. Deletions cut 1 base from V and 0 bases from J, with 12 bases between. DNA of the CDR3: TGTGCCAGCAGTTTATTGGGGGGTTTAGCTAACTATGGCTACACCTTC. It is translated as CASSLLGGLANYGYTF.

In this sample, this clone turned up once. Mismatch with germline at one junction end may stem from a read error. The chain carries TRBV11-2 and TRBJ2-7, with D perhaps TRBD1 (5 bases). The CDR3 has 11 residues. CDR1 and CDR2 (germline): SGHAT, FQNNGV. This CDR3 is CASSLGSQGDF. The CDR3, as DNA: TGTGCCAGCAGCTTAGGATCGCAGGGTGACTTC. Full variable domain (missing parts from reference TRBV11-2 and TRBJ2-7): EAGVAQSPRYKIIEKRQSVAFWCNPISGHATLYWYQQILGQGPKLLIQFQNNGVVDDSQLPKDRFSAERLKGVDSTLKIQPAKLEDSAVYLCASSLGSQGDFGPGTRLTVT.

This clone has only one observation. The chain joins TRBV5-1 to TRBJ2-1; 13 positions match TRBD2. CDR1 SGHRS and CDR2 YFSETQ come from the germline V gene. The CDR3 is 16 amino acids. V was pared by 3 bases and J by 9 bases, with 9 bases of the junction left unmatched. DNA of the CDR3: TGCGCCAGCAGCTGGGGGGCGGGACTAGCGGGGAGTGAGCAGTTCTTC. This gives the protein CASSWGAGLAGSEQFF.